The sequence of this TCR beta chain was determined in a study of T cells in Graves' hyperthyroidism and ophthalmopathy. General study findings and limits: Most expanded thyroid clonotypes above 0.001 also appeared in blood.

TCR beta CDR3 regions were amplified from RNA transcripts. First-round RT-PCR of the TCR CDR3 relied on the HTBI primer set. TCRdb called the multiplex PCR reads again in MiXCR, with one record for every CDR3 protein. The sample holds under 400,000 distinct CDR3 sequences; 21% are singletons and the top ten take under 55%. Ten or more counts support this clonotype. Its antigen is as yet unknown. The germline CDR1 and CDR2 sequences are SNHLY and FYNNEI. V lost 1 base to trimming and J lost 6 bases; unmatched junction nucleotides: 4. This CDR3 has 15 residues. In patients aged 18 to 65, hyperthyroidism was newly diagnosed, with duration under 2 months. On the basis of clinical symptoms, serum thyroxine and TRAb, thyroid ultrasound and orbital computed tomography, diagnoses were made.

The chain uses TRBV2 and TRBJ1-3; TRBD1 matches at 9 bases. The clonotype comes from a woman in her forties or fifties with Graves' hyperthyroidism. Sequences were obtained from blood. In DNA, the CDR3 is TGTGCCAGCAGTGAAGACAGGGGGCTCGTAAACACCATATATTTT. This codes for CASSEDRGLVNTIYF.